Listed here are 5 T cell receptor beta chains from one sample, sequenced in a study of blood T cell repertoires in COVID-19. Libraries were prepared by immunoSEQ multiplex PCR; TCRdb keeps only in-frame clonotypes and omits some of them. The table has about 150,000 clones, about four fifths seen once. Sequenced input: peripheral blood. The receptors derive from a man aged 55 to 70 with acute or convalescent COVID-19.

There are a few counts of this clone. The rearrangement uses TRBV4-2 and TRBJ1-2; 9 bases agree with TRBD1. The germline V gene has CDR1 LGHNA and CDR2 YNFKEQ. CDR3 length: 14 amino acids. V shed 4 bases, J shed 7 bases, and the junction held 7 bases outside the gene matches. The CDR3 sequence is CASSPRDRVGGYTF. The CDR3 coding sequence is TGTGCCAGCAGCCCCCGGGACAGGGTTGGTGGCTACACCTTC.

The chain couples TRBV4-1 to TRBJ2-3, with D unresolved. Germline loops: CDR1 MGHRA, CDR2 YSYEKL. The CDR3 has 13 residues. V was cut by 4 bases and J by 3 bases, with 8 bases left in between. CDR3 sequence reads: CASSPGPTDTQYF. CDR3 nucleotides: TGCGCCAGCAGCCCGGGTCCAACAGATACGCAGTATTTT.

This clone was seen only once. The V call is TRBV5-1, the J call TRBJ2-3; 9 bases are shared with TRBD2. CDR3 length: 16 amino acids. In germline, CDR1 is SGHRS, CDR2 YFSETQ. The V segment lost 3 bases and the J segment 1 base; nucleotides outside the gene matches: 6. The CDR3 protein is CASSSAGGQGTDTQYF. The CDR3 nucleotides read TGCGCCAGCAGCTCGGCGGGGGGGCAGGGCACAGATACGCAGTATTTT.

This CDR3 is CASSLGETVGSPLHF. DNA for the CDR3: TGTGCCAGCAGCTTAGGTGAGACAGTTGGTTCACCCCTCCACTTT. V gene TRBV7-9 combines with J gene TRBJ1-6, with TRBD1 as a possible D gene (5 bases). V was shortened by 1 base and J by 9 bases, with 13 bases between the two germline ends. The CDR3 consists of 15 residues. The germline CDR1 and CDR2 sequences are SEHNR and FQNEAQ (reference sequence). The full variable domain, in which reference TRBV7-9 and TRBJ1-6 provide the parts outside the CDR3, is DTGVSQNPRHKITKRGQNVTFRCDPISEHNRLYWYRQTLGQGPEFLTYFQNEAQLEKSRLLSDRFSAERPKGSFSTLEIQRTEQGDSAMYLCASSLGETVGSPLHFGNGTRLTVT.

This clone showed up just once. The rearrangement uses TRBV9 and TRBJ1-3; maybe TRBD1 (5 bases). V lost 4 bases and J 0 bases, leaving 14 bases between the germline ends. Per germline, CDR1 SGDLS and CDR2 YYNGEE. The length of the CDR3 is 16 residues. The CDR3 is CASSLFSDSSGNTIYF. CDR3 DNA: TGTGCCAGCAGCCTCTTTTCCGACAGCTCTGGAAACACCATATATTTT.